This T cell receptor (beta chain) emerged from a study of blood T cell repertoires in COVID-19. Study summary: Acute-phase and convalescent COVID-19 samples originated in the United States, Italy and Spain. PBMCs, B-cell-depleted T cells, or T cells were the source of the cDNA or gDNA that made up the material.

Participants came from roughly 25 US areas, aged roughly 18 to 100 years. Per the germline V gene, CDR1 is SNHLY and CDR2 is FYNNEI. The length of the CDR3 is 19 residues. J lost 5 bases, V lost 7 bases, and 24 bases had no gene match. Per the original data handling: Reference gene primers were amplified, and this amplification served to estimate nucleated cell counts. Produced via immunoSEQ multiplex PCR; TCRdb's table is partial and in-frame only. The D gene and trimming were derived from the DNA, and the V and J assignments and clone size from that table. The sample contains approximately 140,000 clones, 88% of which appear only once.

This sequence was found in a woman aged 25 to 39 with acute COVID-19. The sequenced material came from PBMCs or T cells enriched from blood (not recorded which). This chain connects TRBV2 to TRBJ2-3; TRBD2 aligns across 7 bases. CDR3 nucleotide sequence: TGTGCCAGCACTTCCGCGAGTGGGGACTACCTATACTTAGGAGATACGCAGTATTTT. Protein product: CASTSASGDYLYLGDTQYF.